This T cell receptor (beta chain) was sequenced during a study of tissue T cells after allogeneic stem cell transplantation. Study-wide results and limits: Limitations included a small, clinically heterogeneous cohort and limited sampling depth. Blood and spleen captured only part of the tissue TCR repertoire.

This CDR3 is 13 amino acids long. Germline V gives CDR1 MNHEY, CDR2 SVGAGI. Unmatched junction bases numbered 8, after V lost 9 bases and J lost 5 bases. CDR3 sequences, V/J genes, frequencies and template counts came from survey-depth TCRbeta sequencing. Measured with immunoSEQ multiplex PCR; TCRdb has only the in-frame clones, and not every one. The data hold about 4,400 clones, with around 67% observed a single time. With respect to this clone: The antigen remains undetermined.

Here the sequenced sample was left colon tissue, taken at autopsy. This TCR was sampled from a male donor aged 60 or over with lung cancer. The chain has TRBV6-5 and TRBJ2-7; 9 bases fit TRBD1. CDR3 in amino acids: CASTGTGLNEQYF. The CDR3, as DNA: TGTGCCAGTACCGGGACAGGGTTAAACGAGCAGTACTTC.